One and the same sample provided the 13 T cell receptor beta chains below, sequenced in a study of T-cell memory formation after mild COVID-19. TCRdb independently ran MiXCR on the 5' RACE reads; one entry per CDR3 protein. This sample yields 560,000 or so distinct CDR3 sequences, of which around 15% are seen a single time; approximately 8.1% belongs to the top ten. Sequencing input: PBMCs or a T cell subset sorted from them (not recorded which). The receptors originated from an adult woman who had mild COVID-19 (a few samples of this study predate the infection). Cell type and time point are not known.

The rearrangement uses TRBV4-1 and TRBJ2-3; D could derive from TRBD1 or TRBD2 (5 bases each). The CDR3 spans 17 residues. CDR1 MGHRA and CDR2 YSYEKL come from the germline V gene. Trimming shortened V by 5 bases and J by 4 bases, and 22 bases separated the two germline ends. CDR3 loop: CASSFRRDVVGADTQYF. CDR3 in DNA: TGCGCCAGCAGCTTCCGCCGGGACGTCGTAGGAGCAGATACGCAGTATTTT.

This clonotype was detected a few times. In DNA form, the CDR3 reads TGTGCCTGGAACCGGGACAGGGGCGAAAAACTGTTTTTT. Amino acids: CAWNRDRGEKLFF. The rearrangement joins TRBV30 to TRBJ1-4; 10 positions match TRBD1. The CDR3 runs 13 residues. Germline assignment: CDR1 GTSNPN and CDR2 SVGIG (reference sequence). V shed 4 bases, J shed 8 bases, and the junction held 4 bases outside the gene matches.

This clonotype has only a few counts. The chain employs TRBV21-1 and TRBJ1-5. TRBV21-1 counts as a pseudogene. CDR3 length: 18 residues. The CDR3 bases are TGTGCCAGCAGCAAAGGTGGACCTCCTCTTTATAGCAATCAGCCCCAGCATTTT. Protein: CASSKGGPPLYSNQPQHF.

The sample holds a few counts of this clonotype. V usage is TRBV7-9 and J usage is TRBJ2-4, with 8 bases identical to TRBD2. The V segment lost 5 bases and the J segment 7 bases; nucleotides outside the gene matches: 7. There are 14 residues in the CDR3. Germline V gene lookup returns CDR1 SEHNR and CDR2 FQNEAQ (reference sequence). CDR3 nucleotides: TGTGCCAGCAGCGAGGGACTAGAGGTTAACATTCAGTACTTC. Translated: CASSEGLEVNIQYF. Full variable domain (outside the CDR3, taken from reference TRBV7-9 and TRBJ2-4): DTGVSQNPRHKITKRGQNVTFRCDPISEHNRLYWYRQTLGQGPEFLTYFQNEAQLEKSRLLSDRFSAERPKGSFSTLEIQRTEQGDSAMYLCASSEGLEVNIQYFGAGTRLSVL.

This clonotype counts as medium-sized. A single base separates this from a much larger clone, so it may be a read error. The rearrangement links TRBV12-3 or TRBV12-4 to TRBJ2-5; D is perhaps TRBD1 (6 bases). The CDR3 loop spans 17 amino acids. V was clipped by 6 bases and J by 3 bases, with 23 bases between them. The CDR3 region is CASSLLGARDGKETQYF. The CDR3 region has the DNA TGTGCCAGCAGCCTACTGGGGGCCCGGGACGGCAAAGAGACCCAGTACTTC.

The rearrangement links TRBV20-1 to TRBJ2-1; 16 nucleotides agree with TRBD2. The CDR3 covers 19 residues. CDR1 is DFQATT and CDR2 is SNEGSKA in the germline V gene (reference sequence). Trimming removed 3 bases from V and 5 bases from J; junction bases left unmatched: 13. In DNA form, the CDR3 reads TGCAGTGCTAGTCCTCCCGGGACTAGCGGGGGGGCCAGGGACAATGAGCAGTTCTTC. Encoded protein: CSASPPGTSGGARDNEQFF.

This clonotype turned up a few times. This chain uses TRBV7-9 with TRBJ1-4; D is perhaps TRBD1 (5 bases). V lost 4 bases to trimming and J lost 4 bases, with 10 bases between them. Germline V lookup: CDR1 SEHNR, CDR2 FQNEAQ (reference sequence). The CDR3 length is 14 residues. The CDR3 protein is CASSSGTVNEKLFF. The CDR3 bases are TGTGCCAGCAGCTCCGGGACGGTTAATGAAAAACTGTTTTTT.

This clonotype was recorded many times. The CDR3 spells CASSPPMESGKLFF. The CDR3 DNA reads TGTGCCAGCTCACCCCCCATGGAGTCTGGAAAACTGTTTTTT. The chain couples TRBV18 to TRBJ1-4; no reliable D call. V lost 3 bases, J lost 10 bases, and 15 bases lay in between. This CDR3 is 14 amino acids long. Germline CDR1 reads KGHSH; CDR2 reads LQKENI.

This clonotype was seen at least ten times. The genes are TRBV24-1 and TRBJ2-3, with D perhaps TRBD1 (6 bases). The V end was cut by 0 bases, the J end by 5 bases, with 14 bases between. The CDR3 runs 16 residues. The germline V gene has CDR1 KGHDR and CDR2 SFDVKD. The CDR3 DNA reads TGTGCCACCAGTGATTTGAAGTTTGCAGGGGTAGATACGCAGTATTTT. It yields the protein CATSDLKFAGVDTQYF.

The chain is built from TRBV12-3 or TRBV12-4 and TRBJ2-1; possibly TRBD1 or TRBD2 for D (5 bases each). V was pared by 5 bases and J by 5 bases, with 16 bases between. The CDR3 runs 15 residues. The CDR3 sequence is CASSRSLGPHNEQFF. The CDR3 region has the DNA TGTGCCAGCAGTAGGAGCCTGGGACCTCACAATGAGCAGTTCTTC.

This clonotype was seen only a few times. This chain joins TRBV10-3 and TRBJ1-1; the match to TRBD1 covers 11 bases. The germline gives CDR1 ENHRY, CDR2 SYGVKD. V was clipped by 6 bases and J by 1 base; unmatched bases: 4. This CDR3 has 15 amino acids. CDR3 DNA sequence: TGTGCCATCAGGGCCGGACAGGGGGCGAACACTGAAGCTTTCTTT. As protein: CAIRAGQGANTEAFF.

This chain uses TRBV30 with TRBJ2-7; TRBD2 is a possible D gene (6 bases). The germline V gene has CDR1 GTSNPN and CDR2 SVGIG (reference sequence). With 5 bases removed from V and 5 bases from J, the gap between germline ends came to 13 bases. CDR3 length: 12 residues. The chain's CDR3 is CAWGTGLHEQYF. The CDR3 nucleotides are TGTGCCTGGGGAACGGGACTCCACGAGCAGTACTTC. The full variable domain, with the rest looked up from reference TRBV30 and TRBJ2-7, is SQTIHQWPATLVQPVGSPLSLECTVEGTSNPNLYWYRQAAGRGLQLLFYSVGIGQISSEVPQNLSASRPQDRQFILSSKKLLLSDSGFYLCAWGTGLHEQYFGPGTRLTVT.

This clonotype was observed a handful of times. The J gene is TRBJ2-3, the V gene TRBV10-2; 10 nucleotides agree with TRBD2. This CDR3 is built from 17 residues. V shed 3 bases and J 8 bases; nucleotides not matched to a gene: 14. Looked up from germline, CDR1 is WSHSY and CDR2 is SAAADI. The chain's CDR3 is CASSDLRVSGGSTTQYF. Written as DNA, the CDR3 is TGCGCCAGCAGTGATCTCCGGGTTAGCGGGGGGTCGACTACGCAGTATTTT.